This entry features one T cell receptor beta chain sequence. The antigen is not known. CDR1 and CDR2 from the germline V gene are MNHNS and SASEGT. The CDR3 spans 15 residues. V was pared by 0 bases and J by 4 bases, with 4 bases of the junction left unmatched. These data belong to a study of OX40 agonist ivuxolimab in advanced cancers. About the study: Every 2 weeks, ivuxolimab was infused into the patients intravenously at between 0.01 and 10 mg/kg. Hepatocellular carcinoma, melanoma, renal cell or head and neck cancer was diagnosed in the dose-escalation patients. General study results and limits: On average, CD8+ T cells showed a greater number of expanded clones than CD4+. Circulating CD4+ and CD8+ T cells showed clonal expansion by week 6 at 0.1 to 3.0 mg/kg.

Data came from immunoSEQ multiplex PCR; TCRdb stores just in-frame clones and leaves some out. The top ten hold roughly 6.1% of the sample, which has 65,000 to 75,000 clones, approximately 81% seen once. Source: CD4+ or CD8+ T cells sorted from blood, taken in a trial of the OX40 agonist ivuxolimab. J is TRBJ1-2 and V is TRBV6-1, with 8 bases identical to TRBD1. This clonotype was obtained from an adult with an advanced solid tumor such as melanoma, head and neck, liver or kidney cancer. CDR3: CASSEAAGGTYGYTF. The DNA for the CDR3 is TGTGCCAGCAGTGAAGCGGCAGGGGGCACCTATGGCTACACCTTC.